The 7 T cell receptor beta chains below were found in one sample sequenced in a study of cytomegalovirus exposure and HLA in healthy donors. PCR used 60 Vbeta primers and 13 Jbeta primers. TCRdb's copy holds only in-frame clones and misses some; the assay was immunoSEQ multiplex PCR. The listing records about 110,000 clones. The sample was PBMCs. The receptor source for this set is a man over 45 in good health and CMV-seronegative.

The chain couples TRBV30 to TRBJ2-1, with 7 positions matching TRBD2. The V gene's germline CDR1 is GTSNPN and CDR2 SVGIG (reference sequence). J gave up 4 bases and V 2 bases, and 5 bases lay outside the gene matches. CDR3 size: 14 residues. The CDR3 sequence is CAWSKLALYNEQFF. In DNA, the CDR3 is TGTGCCTGGAGTAAACTAGCGCTATACAATGAGCAGTTCTTC.

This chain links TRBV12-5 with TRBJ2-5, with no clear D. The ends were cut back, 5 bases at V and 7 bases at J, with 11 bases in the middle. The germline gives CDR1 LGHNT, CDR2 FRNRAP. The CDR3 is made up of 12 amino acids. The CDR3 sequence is CASGIPGGTQYF. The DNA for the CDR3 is TGTGCTAGTGGTATTCCCGGCGGGACCCAGTACTTC.

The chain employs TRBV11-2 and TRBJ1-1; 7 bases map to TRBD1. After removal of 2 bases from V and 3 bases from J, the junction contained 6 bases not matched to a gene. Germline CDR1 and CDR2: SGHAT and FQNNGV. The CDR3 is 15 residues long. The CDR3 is CASSLQDRVYTEAFF. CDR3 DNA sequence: TGTGCCAGCAGCTTACAAGACAGGGTTTACACTGAAGCTTTCTTT.

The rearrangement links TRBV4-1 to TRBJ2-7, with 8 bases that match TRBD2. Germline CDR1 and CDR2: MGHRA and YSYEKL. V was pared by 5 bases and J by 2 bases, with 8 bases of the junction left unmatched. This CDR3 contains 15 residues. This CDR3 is CASSFGAGATYEQYF. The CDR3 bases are TGCGCCAGCAGCTTTGGAGCGGGAGCGACCTACGAGCAGTACTTC.

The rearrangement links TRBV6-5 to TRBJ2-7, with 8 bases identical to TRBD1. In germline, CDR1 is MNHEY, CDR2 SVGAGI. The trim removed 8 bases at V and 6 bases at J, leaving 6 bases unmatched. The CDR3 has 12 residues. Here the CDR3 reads CASRRTGSEQYF. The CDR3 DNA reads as TGTGCCAGCCGGCGGACAGGGAGCGAGCAGTACTTC.

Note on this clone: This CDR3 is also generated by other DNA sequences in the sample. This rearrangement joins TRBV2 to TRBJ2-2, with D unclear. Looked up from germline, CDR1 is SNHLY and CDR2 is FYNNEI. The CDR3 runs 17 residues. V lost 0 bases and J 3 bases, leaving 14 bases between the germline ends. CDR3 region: CASSEAPPGLHTGELFF. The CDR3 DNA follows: TGTGCCAGCAGTGAAGCACCTCCTGGGCTTCACACCGGGGAGCTGTTTTTT.

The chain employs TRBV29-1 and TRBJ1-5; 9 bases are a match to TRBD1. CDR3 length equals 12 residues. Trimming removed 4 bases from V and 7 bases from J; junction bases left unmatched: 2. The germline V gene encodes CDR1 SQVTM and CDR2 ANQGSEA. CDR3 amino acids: CSVADRGQPQHF. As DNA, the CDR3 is TGCAGCGTTGCGGACAGGGGACAGCCCCAGCATTTT.